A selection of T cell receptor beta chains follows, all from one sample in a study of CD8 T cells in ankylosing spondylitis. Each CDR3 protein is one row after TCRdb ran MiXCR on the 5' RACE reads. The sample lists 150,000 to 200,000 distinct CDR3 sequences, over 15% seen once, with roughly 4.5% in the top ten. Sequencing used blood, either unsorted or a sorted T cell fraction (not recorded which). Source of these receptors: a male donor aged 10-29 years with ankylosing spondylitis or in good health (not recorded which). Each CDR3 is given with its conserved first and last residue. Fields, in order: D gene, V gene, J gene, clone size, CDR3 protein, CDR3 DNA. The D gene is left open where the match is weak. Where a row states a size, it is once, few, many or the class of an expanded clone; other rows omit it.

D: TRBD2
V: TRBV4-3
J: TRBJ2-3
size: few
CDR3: CASSPEVLAGPGGTDTQYF
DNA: TGCGCCAGCAGCCCGGAGGTCCTAGCGGGGCCGGGGGGCACAGATACGCAGTATTTT

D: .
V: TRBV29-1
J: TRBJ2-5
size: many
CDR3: CSVEVRATQETQYF
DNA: TGCAGCGTTGAAGTCAGAGCGACCCAAGAGACCCAGTACTTC

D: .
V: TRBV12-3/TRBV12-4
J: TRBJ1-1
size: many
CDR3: CASSPVGTITEAFF
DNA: TGTGCCAGCAGCCCCGTTGGCACGATCACTGAAGCTTTCTTT

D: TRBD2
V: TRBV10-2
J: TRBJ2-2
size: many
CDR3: CASQRGLADTGELFF
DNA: TGCGCCAGCCAACGGGGACTAGCGGACACCGGGGAGCTGTTTTTT

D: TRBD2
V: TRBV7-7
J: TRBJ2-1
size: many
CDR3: CASSLVAGTSVQNEQFF
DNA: TGTGCCAGCAGCTTAGTCGCCGGGACTAGCGTACAAAATGAGCAGTTCTTC

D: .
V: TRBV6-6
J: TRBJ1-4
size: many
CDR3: CASSGGVPDEKLFF
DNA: TGTGCCAGCAGTGGGGGAGTTCCGGATGAAAAACTGTTTTTT

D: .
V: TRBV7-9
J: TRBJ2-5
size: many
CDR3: CASSLDRWPETQYF
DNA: TGTGCCAGCAGCTTAGATCGCTGGCCAGAGACCCAGTACTTC

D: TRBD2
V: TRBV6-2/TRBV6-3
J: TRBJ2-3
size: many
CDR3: CASSYGAGTSFTDTQYF
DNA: TGTGCCAGCAGTTATGGGGCCGGGACTAGTTTCACAGATACGCAGTATTTT

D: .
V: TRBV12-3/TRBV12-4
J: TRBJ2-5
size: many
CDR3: CASSFFAALKETQYF
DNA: TGTGCCAGCAGTTTTTTCGCAGCCTTGAAAGAGACCCAGTACTTC

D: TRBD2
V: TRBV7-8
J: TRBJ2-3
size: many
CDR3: CASRRPGGADTQYF
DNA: TGTGCCAGCCGGCGGCCGGGGGGTGCAGATACGCAGTATTTT

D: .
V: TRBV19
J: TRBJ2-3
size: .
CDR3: CASSIRDSPGGTDTQYF
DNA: TGTGCCAGTAGTATTAGGGACTCCCCTGGGGGCACAGATACGCAGTATTTT

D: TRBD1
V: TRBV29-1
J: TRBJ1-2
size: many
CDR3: CSVAGQGGYTF
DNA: TGCAGCGTTGCGGGACAGGGCGGCTACACCTTC

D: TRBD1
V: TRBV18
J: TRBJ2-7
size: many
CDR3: CASSPGQTNQQYF
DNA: TGTGCCAGCTCACCGGGACAGACTAACCAGCAGTACTTC

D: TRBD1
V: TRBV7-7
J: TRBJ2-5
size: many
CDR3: CASSQGQGLKTQYF
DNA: TGTGCCAGCAGCCAGGGACAGGGGTTAAAGACCCAGTACTTC

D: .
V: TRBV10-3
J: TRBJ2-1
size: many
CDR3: CAISSISYNEQFF
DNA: TGTGCCATCAGTTCGATTTCCTACAATGAGCAGTTCTTC

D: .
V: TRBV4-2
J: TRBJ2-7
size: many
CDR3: CASSQGAGYEQYF
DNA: TGTGCCAGCAGCCAAGGCGCGGGATACGAGCAGTACTTC

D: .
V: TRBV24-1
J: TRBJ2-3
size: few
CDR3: CAKTSAGPLGTDTQYF
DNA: TGTGCCAAGACAAGCGCAGGGCCCCTAGGGACAGATACGCAGTATTTT

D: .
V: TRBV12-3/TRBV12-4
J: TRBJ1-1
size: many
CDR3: CASSPTRMGNTEAFF
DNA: TGTGCCAGCAGCCCAACCAGAATGGGGAACACTGAAGCTTTCTTT

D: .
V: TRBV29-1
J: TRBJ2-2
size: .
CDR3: CSVEATSGTGELFF
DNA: TGCAGCGTTGAGGCGACGTCAGGCACCGGGGAGCTGTTTTTT

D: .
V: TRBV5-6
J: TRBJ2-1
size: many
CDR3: CASRPRVEAEDNEQFF
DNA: TGTGCCAGCAGGCCCAGGGTCGAAGCGGAGGACAATGAGCAGTTCTTC

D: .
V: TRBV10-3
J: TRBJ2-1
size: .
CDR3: CATGRTAYNEQFF
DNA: TGTGCCACAGGCAGGACAGCCTACAATGAGCAGTTCTTC

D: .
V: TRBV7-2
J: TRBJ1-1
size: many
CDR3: CASSQNLNTEAFF
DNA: TGTGCCAGCAGTCAAAACCTGAACACTGAAGCTTTCTTT

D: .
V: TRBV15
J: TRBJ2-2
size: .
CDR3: CATSRDSLGQNTGELFF
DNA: TGTGCCACCAGCAGAGATTCTCTCGGACAGAACACCGGGGAGCTGTTTTTT

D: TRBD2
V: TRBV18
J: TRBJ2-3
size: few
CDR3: CASSRDPGGEGAYF
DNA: TGTGCCAGCTCACGAGATCCCGGCGGGGAGGGAGCGTATTTT

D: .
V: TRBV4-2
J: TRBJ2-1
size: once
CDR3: CASSPSAAHSYNEQFF
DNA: TGTGCCAGCAGCCCCTCAGCGGCCCACTCATACAATGAGCAGTTCTTC

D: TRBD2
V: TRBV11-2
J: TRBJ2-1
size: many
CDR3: CASSPGTSGRRNNEQFF
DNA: TGTGCCAGCAGCCCTGGGACTAGCGGGAGGCGTAACAATGAGCAGTTCTTC

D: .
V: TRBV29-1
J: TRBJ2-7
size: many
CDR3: CSGLREGSYEQYF
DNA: TGCAGCGGCCTCCGAGAGGGATCCTACGAGCAGTACTTC

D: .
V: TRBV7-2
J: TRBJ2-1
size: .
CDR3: CASSALDVYEQFF
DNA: TGTGCCAGCAGCGCCCTAGATGTGTATGAGCAGTTCTTC

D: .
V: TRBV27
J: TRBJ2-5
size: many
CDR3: CASSLKGVETQYF
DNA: TGTGCCAGCAGTTTAAAAGGTGTGGAGACCCAGTACTTC